The 4 T cell receptor beta chains below all came from one sample that was sequenced in a study of blood T cells in healthy people across ages. The use of a sample-barcoded 5' primer and a J-beta primer mix characterized a second PCR of roughly 7 to 12 cycles. Via MiXCR, TCRdb re-called the 5' RACE reads, giving one row per CDR3 protein. Of about 1.7 million distinct CDR3 sequences in the sample, approximately 28% were seen once. The sequencing sample was made of blood. These receptors were obtained from a young woman in good health.

J is TRBJ1-5 and V is TRBV11-2; TRBD1 is a possible D gene (5 bases). Germline assignment: CDR1 SGHAT and CDR2 FQNNGV. This CDR3 has 16 residues. V lost 0 bases, J lost 1 base, and 10 bases lay in between. The CDR3 protein is CASSLDAEGSNQPQHF. The CDR3 bases are TGTGCCAGCAGCTTAGATGCAGAGGGGAGCAATCAGCCCCAGCATTTT.

This chain uses TRBV6-1 with TRBJ1-3; D not certain. This CDR3 has 15 amino acids. Trimming pared 10 bases from V and 2 bases from J, leaving 18 bases between. CDR1 MNHNS and CDR2 SASEGT come from the germline V gene. CDR3 nucleotide sequence: TGTGCCACCGGATCAAGGTCTTCCGCTGGAAACACCATATATTTT. Translation gives CATGSRSSAGNTIYF.

This clonotype was counted only a few times. V usage is TRBV20-1 and J usage is TRBJ2-7; D is ambiguous. Germline V gene sequence: CDR1 DFQATT, CDR2 SNEGSKA (reference sequence). The V and J ends lost 6 bases and 4 bases respectively, with 16 bases between them. There are 13 residues in the CDR3. In DNA, the CDR3 is TGCAGTGCCGTCAACCCGACCACGTACGAGCAGTACTTC. Protein product: CSAVNPTTYEQYF.

This clonotype turned up a few times. The V and J genes are TRBV7-6 and TRBJ1-4, with D possibly TRBD1 on 5 matching bases. The CDR3 contains 15 residues. Per germline, CDR1 SGHVS and CDR2 FNYEAQ. V lost 1 base and J 5 bases, leaving 11 bases between the germline ends. CDR3: CASSLDEGRNEKLFF. CDR3 bases: TGTGCCAGCAGCTTAGATGAGGGACGAAATGAAAAACTGTTTTTT.